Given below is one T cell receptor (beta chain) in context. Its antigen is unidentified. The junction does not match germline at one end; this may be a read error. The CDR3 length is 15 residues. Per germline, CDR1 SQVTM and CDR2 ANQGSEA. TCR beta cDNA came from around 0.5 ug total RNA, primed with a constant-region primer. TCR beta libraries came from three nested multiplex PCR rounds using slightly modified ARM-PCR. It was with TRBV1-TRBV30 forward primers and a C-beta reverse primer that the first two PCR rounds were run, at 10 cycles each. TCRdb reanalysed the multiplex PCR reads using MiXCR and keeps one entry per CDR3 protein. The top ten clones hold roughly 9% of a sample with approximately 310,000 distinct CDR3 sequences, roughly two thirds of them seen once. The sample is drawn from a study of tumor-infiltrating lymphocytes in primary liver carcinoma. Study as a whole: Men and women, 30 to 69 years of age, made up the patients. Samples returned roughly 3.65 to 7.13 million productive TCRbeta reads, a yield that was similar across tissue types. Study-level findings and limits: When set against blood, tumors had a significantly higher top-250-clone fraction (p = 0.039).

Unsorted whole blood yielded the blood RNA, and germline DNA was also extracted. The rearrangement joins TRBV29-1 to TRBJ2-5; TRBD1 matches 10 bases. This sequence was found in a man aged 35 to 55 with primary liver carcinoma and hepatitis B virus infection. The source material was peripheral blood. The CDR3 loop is CSVEDGTGANGALHF. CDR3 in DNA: TGCAGCGTTGAAGACGGGACAGGGGCGAATGGTGCCCTGCACTTC.